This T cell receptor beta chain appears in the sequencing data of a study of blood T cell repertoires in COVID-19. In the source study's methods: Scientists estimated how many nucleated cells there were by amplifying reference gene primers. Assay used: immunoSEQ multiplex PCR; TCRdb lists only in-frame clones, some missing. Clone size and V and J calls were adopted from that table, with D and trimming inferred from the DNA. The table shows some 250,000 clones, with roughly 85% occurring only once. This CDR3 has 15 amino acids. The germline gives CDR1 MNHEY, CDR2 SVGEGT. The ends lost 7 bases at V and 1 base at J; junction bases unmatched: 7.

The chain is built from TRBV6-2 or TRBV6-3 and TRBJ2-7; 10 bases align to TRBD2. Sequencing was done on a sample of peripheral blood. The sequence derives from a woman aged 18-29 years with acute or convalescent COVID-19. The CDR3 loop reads CASNPRTSGSYEQYF. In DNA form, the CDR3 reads TGTGCCAGCAACCCGAGGACTAGCGGTTCCTACGAGCAGTACTTC.